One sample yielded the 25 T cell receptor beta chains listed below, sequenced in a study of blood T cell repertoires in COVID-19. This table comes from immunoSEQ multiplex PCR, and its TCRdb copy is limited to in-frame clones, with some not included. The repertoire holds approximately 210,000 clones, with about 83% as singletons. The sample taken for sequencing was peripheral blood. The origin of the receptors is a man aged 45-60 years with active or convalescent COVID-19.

CDR3 coding DNA: TGTGCCAGCAGTTTAGGCAGGAGGCTAGCCAAAAACATTCAGTACTTC. Translation: CASSLGRRLAKNIQYF. The genes are TRBV28 and TRBJ2-4, with D possibly TRBD2 on 5 matching bases. CDR3 size: 16 residues. The germline CDR1 and CDR2 sequences are MDHEN and SYDVKM. The V gene lost 2 bases and the J gene lost 0 bases, with 11 bases spanning the gap.

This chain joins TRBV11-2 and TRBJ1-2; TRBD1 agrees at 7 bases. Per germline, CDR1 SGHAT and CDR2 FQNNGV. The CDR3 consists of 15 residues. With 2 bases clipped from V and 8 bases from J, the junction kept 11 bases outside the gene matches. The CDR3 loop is CASSLSGQVSRGYTF. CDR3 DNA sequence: TGTGCCAGCAGCTTATCCGGACAGGTATCAAGGGGCTACACCTTC. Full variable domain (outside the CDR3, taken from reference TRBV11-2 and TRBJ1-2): EAGVAQSPRYKIIEKRQSVAFWCNPISGHATLYWYQQILGQGPKLLIQFQNNGVVDDSQLPKDRFSAERLKGVDSTLKIQPAKLEDSAVYLCASSLSGQVSRGYTFGSGTRLTVV.

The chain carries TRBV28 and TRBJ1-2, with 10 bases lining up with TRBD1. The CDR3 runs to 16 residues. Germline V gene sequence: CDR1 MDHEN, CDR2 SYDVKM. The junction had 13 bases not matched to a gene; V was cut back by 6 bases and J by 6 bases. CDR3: CASSSPTGQGGDGYTF. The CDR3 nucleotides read TGTGCCAGCAGCAGCCCAACTGGACAGGGGGGGGATGGCTACACCTTC.

Here the CDR3 reads CASTEKDREGNTIYF. The CDR3 coding sequence is TGTGCCAGCACCGAAAAGGACAGGGAAGGAAACACCATATATTTT. The rearrangement joins TRBV6-5 to TRBJ1-3; TRBD1 matches at 8 bases. The CDR3 has 15 amino acids. The trim removed 7 bases at V and 4 bases at J, leaving 9 bases unmatched. Germline V CDR1 and CDR2: MNHEY, SVGAGI.

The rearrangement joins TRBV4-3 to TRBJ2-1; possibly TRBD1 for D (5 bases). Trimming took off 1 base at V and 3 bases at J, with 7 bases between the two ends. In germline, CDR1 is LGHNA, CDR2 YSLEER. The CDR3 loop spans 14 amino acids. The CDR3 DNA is TGCGCCAGCAGCCAAGGGGGCGTCTACAATGAGCAGTTCTTC. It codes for CASSQGGVYNEQFF.

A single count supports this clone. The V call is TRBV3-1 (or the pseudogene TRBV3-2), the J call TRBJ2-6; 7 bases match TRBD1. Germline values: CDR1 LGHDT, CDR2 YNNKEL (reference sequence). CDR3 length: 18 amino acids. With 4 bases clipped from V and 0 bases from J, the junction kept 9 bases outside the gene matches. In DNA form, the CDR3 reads TGTGCCAGCAGCCCGCGAACAGCAGGGGGCTCTGGGGCCAACGTCCTGACTTTC. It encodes CASSPRTAGGSGANVLTF.

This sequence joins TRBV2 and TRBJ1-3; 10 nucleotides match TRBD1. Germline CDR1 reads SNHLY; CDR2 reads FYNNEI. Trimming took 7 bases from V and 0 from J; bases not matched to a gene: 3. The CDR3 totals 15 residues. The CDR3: CASTRDRGSGNTIYF. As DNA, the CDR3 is TGTGCCAGCACCCGGGACAGGGGCTCTGGAAACACCATATATTTT.

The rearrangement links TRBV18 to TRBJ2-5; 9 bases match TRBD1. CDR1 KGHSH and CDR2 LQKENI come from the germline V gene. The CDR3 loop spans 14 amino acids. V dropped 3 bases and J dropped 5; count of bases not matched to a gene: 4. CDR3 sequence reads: CASSPITGGETQYF. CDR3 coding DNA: TGTGCCAGCTCACCCATTACAGGGGGCGAGACCCAGTACTTC.

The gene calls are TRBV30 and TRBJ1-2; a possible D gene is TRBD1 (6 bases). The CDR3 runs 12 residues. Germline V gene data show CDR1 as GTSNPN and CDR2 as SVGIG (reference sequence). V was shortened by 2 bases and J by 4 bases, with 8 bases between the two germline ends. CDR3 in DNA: TGTGCCTGGAGTTTGGGGGCCTATGGCTACACCTTC. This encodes CAWSLGAYGYTF.

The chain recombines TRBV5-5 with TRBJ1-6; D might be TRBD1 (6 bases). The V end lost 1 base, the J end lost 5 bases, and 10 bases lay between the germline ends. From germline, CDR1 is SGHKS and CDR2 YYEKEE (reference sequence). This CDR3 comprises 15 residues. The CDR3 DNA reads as TGTGCCAGCAGCTTGACAGGGCTGGATAATTCACCCCTCCACTTT. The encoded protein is CASSLTGLDNSPLHF.

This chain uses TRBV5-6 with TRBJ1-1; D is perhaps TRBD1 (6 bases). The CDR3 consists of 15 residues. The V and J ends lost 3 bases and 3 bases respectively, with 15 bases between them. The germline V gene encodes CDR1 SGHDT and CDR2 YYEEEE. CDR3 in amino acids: CASSSNRASDTEAFF. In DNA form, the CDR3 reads TGTGCCAGCAGCTCTAACAGGGCCTCGGACACTGAAGCTTTCTTT.

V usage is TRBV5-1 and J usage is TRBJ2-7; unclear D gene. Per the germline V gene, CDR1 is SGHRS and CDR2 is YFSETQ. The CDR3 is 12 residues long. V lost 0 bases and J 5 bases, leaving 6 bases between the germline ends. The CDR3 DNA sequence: TGCGCCAGCAGCTTGGGAATAGACGAGCAGTACTTC. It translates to CASSLGIDEQYF.

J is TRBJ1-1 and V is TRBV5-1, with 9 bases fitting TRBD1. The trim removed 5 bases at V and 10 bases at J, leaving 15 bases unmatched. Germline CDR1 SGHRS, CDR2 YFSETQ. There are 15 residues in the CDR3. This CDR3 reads CASSNRTGVVGGAFF. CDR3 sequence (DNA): TGCGCCAGCAGTAATAGGACAGGGGTAGTCGGAGGAGCTTTCTTT.

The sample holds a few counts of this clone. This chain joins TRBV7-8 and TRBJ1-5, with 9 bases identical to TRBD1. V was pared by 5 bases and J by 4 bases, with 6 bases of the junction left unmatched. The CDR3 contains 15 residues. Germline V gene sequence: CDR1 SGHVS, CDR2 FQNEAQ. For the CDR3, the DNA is TGTGCCAGCAGCCCGCCCGGGACAGGGAATCAGCCCCAGCATTTT. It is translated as CASSPPGTGNQPQHF.

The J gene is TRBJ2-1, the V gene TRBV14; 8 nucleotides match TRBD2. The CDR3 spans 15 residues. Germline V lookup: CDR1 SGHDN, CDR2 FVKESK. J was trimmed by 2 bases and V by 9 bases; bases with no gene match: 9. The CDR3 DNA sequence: TGTGCCAGTAGCTCCCGGGGGGGGGCCTACAATGAGCAGTTCTTC. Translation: CASSSRGGAYNEQFF.

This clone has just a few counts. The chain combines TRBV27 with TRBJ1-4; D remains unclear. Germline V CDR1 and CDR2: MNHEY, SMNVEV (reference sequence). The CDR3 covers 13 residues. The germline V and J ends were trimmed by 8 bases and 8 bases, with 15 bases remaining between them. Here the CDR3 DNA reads TGTGCCAGCTCTCAAGGCGGTCGGGAAAAACTGTTTTTT. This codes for CASSQGGREKLFF.

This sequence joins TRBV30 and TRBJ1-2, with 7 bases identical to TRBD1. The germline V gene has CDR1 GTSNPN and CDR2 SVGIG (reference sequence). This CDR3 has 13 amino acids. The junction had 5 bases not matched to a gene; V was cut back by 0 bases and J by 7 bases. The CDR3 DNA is TGTGCCTGGAGTGTTAAACAGGGGACTGGCTACACCTTC. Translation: CAWSVKQGTGYTF.

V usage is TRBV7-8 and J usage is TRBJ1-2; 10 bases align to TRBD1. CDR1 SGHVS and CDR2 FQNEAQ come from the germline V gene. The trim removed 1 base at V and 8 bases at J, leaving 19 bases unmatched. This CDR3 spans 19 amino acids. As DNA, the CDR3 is TGTGCCAGCAGCTTAGAGGGCGGCGGGACAGGGGTCCCCTCGGGGGGCTACACCTTC. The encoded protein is CASSLEGGGTGVPSGGYTF.

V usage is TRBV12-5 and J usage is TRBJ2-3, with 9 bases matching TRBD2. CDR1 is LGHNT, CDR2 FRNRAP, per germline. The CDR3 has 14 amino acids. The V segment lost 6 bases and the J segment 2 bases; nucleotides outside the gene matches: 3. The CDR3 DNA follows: TGTGCTAGTGGGACTAGCGGTTCCACAGATACGCAGTATTTT. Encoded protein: CASGTSGSTDTQYF. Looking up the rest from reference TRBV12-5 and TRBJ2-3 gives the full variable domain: DARVTQTPRHKVTEMGQEVTMRCQPILGHNTVFWYRQTMMQGLELLAYFRNRAPLDDSGMPKDRFSAEMPDATLATLKIQPSEPRDSAVYFCASGTSGSTDTQYFGPGTRLTVL.

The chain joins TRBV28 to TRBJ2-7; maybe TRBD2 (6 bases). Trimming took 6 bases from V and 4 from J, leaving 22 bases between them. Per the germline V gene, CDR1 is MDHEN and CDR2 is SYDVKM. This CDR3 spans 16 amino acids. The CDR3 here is CASRPSWGDALYEQYF. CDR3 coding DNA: TGTGCCAGCAGACCCTCCTGGGGGGACGCGCTTTACGAGCAGTACTTC.

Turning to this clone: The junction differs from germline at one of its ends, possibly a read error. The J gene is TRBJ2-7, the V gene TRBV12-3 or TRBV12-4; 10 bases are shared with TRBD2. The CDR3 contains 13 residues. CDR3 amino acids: CASSLAGAYEQYF. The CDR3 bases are TGTGCCAGCAGTCTAGCGGGAGCCTACGAGCAGTACTTC.

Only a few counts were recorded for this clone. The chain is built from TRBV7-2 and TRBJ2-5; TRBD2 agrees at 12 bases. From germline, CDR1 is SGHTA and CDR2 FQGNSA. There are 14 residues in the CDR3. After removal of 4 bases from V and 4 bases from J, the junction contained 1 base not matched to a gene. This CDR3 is CASSSGLAGETQYF. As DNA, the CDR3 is TGTGCCAGCAGCTCGGGACTAGCGGGAGAGACCCAGTACTTC.

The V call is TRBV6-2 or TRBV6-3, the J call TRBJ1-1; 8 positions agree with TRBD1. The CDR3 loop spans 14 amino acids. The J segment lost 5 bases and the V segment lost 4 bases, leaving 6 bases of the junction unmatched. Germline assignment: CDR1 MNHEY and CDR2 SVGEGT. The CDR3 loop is CASSSQGAETEAFF. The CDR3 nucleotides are TGTGCCAGCAGTTCTCAGGGGGCCGAGACTGAAGCTTTCTTT.

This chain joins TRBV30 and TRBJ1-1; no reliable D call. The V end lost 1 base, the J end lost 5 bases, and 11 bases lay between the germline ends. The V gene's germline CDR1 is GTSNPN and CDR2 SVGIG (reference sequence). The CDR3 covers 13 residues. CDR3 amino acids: CAWSESGWTEAFF. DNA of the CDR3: TGTGCCTGGAGTGAGTCGGGATGGACTGAAGCTTTCTTT.

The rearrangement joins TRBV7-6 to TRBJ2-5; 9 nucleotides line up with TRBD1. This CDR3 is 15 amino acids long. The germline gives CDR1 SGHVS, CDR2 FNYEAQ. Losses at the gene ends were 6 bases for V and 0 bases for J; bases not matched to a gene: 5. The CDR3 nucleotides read TGTGCCAGCAGTCCGACAGGGGGGTACCAAGAGACCCAGTACTTC. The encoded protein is CASSPTGGYQETQYF. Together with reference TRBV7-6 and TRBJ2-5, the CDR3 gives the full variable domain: GAGVSQSPRYKVTKRGQDVALRCDPISGHVSLYWYRQALGQGPEFLTYFNYEAQQDKSGLPNDRFSAERPEGSISTLTIQRTEQRDSAMYRCASSPTGGYQETQYFGPGTRLLVL.